This TCR beta chain appears in the sequencing data of a study of cytomegalovirus exposure and HLA in healthy donors. About the study: Across roughly 400 genotyped donors, about 81% landed in the Caucasian-associated ancestry cluster. General study results and limits: As was reported, the classifier diagnosed cytomegalovirus status with high specificity and sensitivity. TCR beta sequences numbering roughly 16,000 were associated with HLA alleles at 0.05 false discovery rate in a later analysis.

Primers: 60 Vbeta forward and 13 Jbeta reverse. Libraries were prepared by immunoSEQ multiplex PCR; TCRdb keeps only in-frame clonotypes and omits some of them. This table holds over 60,000 clones, roughly 82% found once. Germline V lookup: CDR1 SNHLY, CDR2 FYNNEI. V was cut by 5 bases and J by 8 bases, with 15 bases left in between. The CDR3 loop spans 13 amino acids. This clone showed up just a few times. Its cognate antigen is unknown. The source is a man aged 70 or older in good health and CMV-seronegative. The sequenced material came from PBMCs. This sequence joins TRBV2 and TRBJ1-2; D is possibly TRBD1 (6 bases). The DNA for the CDR3 is TGTGCCAGCAGTCCGACAGGCTCGAGCGGCTACACCTTC. As protein: CASSPTGSSGYTF.